Sequencing of this TCR beta chain was carried out in a study of T cell responses to AZD1222 COVID-19 vaccine. The CDR3 covers 15 residues. V gave up 3 bases and J gave up 5 bases; unmatched junction bases: 7. CDR1 and CDR2 (germline): SGHRS, YFSETQ. Profiling relied on immunoSEQ multiplex PCR, and the TCRdb table lists in-frame clones only, not all of them. The data contain fewer than 120,000 clones, around 90% of them singletons. The gene calls are TRBV5-1 and TRBJ2-2, with 7 bases lining up with TRBD1. This receptor was obtained from an adult who received the AZD1222 COVID-19 vaccine. Sequenced here: peripheral blood, sampled 28 days after the second AZD1222 dose. Here the CDR3 reads CASSSRQGGTGELFF. CDR3 bases: TGCGCCAGCAGCTCTCGACAGGGTGGAACCGGGGAGCTGTTTTTT.